Shown below are 21 T cell receptor beta chains from a single sample sequenced in a study of STAT3 mutations in large granular lymphocyte leukemia. Using immunoSEQ multiplex PCR, the repertoire was profiled, and TCRdb retains in-frame clones only, with some absent. The sample lists some 13,000 clones, about 88% occurring once. The antigens for these receptors are not known. Study-level results: Every T-LGLL patient had at least one immunodominant TCRbeta clonotype.

The sequenced sample consisted of peripheral blood mononuclear cells. The receptors were gathered from a man between 40 and 49 years old with T-cell large granular lymphocyte leukemia. Some clones in this sample may be carry-over from other donors' samples.

The chain carries TRBV18 and TRBJ2-3; no reliable D call. CDR3 length equals 11 residues. Germline CDR1 and CDR2: KGHSH and LQKENI. Trimming pared 5 bases from V and 5 bases from J, leaving 5 bases between. CDR3 bases: TGTGCCAGCTCATCTCAAGATACGCAGTATTTT. Encoded protein: CASSSQDTQYF.

The V and J genes are TRBV5-1 and TRBJ2-3; the D call may be TRBD1 or TRBD2 (6 bases each). Trimming left V 8 bases short and J 0 bases short, with 16 bases between. The CDR3 spans 15 residues. Germline lookup yields CDR1 SGHRS and CDR2 YFSETQ. CDR3 DNA: TGCGCCAGTCTACATGGGGGGCCGAGCACAGATACGCAGTATTTT. It specifies CASLHGGPSTDTQYF.

A single count supports this clone. V is TRBV5-6 and J is TRBJ1-5, with D perhaps TRBD1 (5 bases). The V gene lost 1 base and the J gene lost 5 bases, with 13 bases spanning the gap. Germline assignment: CDR1 SGHDT and CDR2 YYEEEE. The CDR3 runs 15 residues. CDR3 loop: CASSLSQGVHQPQHF. CDR3 nucleotide sequence: TGTGCCAGCAGCTTGTCTCAGGGTGTGCATCAGCCCCAGCATTTT. Variable domain in full (rest from reference TRBV5-6 and TRBJ1-5): DAGVTQSPTHLIKTRGQQVTLRCSPKSGHDTVSWYQQALGQGPQFIFQYYEEEERQRGNFPDRFSGHQFPNYSSELNVNALLLGDSALYLCASSLSQGVHQPQHFGDGTRLSIL.

The chain uses TRBV10-3 and TRBJ2-1; 10 bases agree with TRBD2. Germline CDR1 ENHRY, CDR2 SYGVKD. CDR3 size: 15 residues. The V and J ends lost 4 bases and 5 bases, in that order; junction bases with no gene match: 5. CDR3 in amino acids: CAISGERGGNNEQFF. DNA of the CDR3: TGTGCCATCAGTGGGGAGCGGGGGGGAAACAATGAGCAGTTCTTC.

The V gene is TRBV5-5, the J gene TRBJ1-5; no firm D call. Deletions cut 0 bases from V and 5 bases from J, with 12 bases between. The germline V gene has CDR1 SGHKS and CDR2 YYEKEE (reference sequence). The CDR3 runs 15 residues. CDR3 coding DNA: TGTGCCAGCAGCTTGGTATTTGGCACGGATCAGCCCCAGCATTTT. It is translated as CASSLVFGTDQPQHF. Full variable domain (missing parts from reference TRBV5-5 and TRBJ1-5): DAGVTQSPTHLIKTRGQQVTLRCSPISGHKSVSWYQQVLGQGPQFIFQYYEKEERGRGNFPDRFSARQFPNYSSELNVNALLLGDSALYLCASSLVFGTDQPQHFGDGTRLSIL.

This chain connects TRBV6-6 to TRBJ1-1, with D unclear. Germline V gives CDR1 MNHNY, CDR2 SVGAGI (reference sequence). The CDR3 has 13 residues. The V end was cut by 0 bases, the J end by 5 bases, with 7 bases between. CDR3 amino acids: CASSYSGRTEAFF. CDR3 DNA sequence: TGTGCCAGCAGTTACTCGGGCAGAACTGAAGCTTTCTTT.

The chain joins TRBV7-9 to TRBJ1-1; 8 bases match TRBD1. The CDR3 sequence is 13 residues long. J was trimmed by 1 base and V by 11 bases; bases with no gene match: 6. Germline loops: CDR1 SEHNR, CDR2 FQNEAQ (reference sequence). CDR3 region: CASRGQENTEAFF. DNA of the CDR3: TGTGCCTCCCGGGGACAGGAGAACACTGAAGCTTTCTTT.

The rearrangement uses TRBV5-1 and TRBJ1-4; 7 nucleotides agree with TRBD1. Germline V gives CDR1 SGHRS, CDR2 YFSETQ. This CDR3 has 15 residues. Trimming removed 7 bases from V and 6 bases from J; junction bases left unmatched: 12. CDR3 DNA: TGCGCCAGCGGCGATACAGGGGCCGCGGATGAAAAACTGTTTTTT. Encoded protein: CASGDTGAADEKLFF.

This sequence joins TRBV19 and TRBJ2-3; no clear D gene. There are 12 residues in the CDR3. CDR1 and CDR2 (germline): LNHDA, SQIVND (reference sequence). Trimming removed 3 bases at V and 9 bases at J, with 10 bases between. CDR3 bases: TGTGCCAGTAGTATGTCCGCGAGAACGCAGTATTTT. Protein: CASSMSARTQYF.

The V and J genes are TRBV6-5 and TRBJ1-2; no reliable D call. Trimming took off 9 bases at V and 2 bases at J, with 13 bases between the two ends. Germline V CDR1 and CDR2: MNHEY, SVGAGI. The CDR3 runs 13 residues. CDR3 DNA: TGTGCCAGTAGGCACTCCCGGAACTATGGCTACACCTTC. Its translation: CASRHSRNYGYTF.

CDR3 in amino acids: CASSESVTGELFF. The CDR3 nucleotides read TGTGCCAGCAGTGAATCGGTCACCGGGGAGCTGTTTTTT. V and J are TRBV27 and TRBJ2-2; D is unresolved. The germline CDR1 and CDR2 sequences are MNHEY and SMNVEV (reference sequence). The CDR3 loop spans 13 amino acids. Trimming took 5 bases from V and 4 from J, leaving 8 bases between them.

The chain combines TRBV6-5 with TRBJ2-7; D is ambiguous. The V and J ends lost 5 bases and 0 bases respectively, with 8 bases between them. CDR3 length: 13 amino acids. Per the germline V gene, CDR1 is MNHEY and CDR2 is SVGAGI. CDR3 amino acids: CASSPSPSYEQYF. CDR3 nucleotides: TGTGCCAGCAGTCCTTCGCCCTCCTACGAGCAGTACTTC.

The rearrangement links TRBV2 to TRBJ1-2; perhaps TRBD1 as D (5 bases). Germline loops: CDR1 SNHLY, CDR2 FYNNEI. The CDR3 totals 13 residues. The V end was cut by 6 bases, the J end by 6 bases, with 14 bases between. The CDR3: CASRPLGLHGYTF. The CDR3 DNA reads as TGTGCCAGCAGGCCGTTGGGACTTCATGGCTACACCTTC.

V usage is TRBV5-4 and J usage is TRBJ2-7; D unclear. CDR3 length: 12 amino acids. Germline V gene sequence: CDR1 SGHNT, CDR2 YYREEE (reference sequence). Trimming shortened V by 5 bases and J by 2 bases, and 8 bases separated the two germline ends. CDR3: CASSSDAYEQYF. The CDR3 nucleotides are TGTGCCAGCAGTTCCGACGCCTACGAGCAGTACTTC.

The V gene is TRBV7-9, the J gene TRBJ1-2; 9 bases fit TRBD1. The V gene's germline CDR1 is SEHNR and CDR2 FQNEAQ (reference sequence). V lost 1 base and J lost 7; bases outside the gene matches: 16. CDR3 length: 18 amino acids. CDR3 DNA sequence: TGTGCCAGCAGCTTAGAGGGACAGGGCATCATAGTGGGATCTGGCTACACCTTC. Translated: CASSLEGQGIIVGSGYTF. The full variable domain, in which reference TRBV7-9 and TRBJ1-2 provide the parts outside the CDR3, is DTGVSQNPRHKITKRGQNVTFRCDPISEHNRLYWYRQTLGQGPEFLTYFQNEAQLEKSRLLSDRFSAERPKGSFSTLEIQRTEQGDSAMYLCASSLEGQGIIVGSGYTFGSGTRLTVV.

The genes are TRBV18 and TRBJ2-7; D is possibly TRBD1 (5 bases). The CDR3 length is 16 residues. Trimming shortened V by 1 base and J by 3 bases, and 16 bases separated the two germline ends. In germline, CDR1 is KGHSH, CDR2 LQKENI. The CDR3 sequence: CASSPQGQGLFYEQYF. The DNA of the CDR3 is TGTGCCAGCTCACCACAAGGACAAGGGTTATTCTACGAGCAGTACTTC.

The chain employs TRBV28 and TRBJ1-4, with TRBD1 matching over 8 bases. The CDR3 length is 14 residues. The germline V gene encodes CDR1 MDHEN and CDR2 SYDVKM. V trimming: 6 bases; J trimming: 6 bases; junction bases outside the gene matches: 6. The CDR3 region is CASSGGQVYEKLFF. CDR3 sequence (DNA): TGTGCCAGCAGCGGGGGACAGGTTTATGAAAAACTGTTTTTT.

The V gene is TRBV25-1, the J gene TRBJ2-7; possibly TRBD1 for D (5 bases). The V end was cut by 4 bases, the J end by 6 bases, with 7 bases between. This CDR3 is 11 amino acids long. Germline values: CDR1 MGHDK, CDR2 SYGVNS. The CDR3 DNA sequence: TGTGCCAGCAGTGGACAGCTCGAGCAGTACTTC. Translation: CASSGQLEQYF.

The chain links TRBV5-1 to TRBJ1-1; D might be TRBD1 (5 bases). The ends were cut back, 4 bases at V and 1 base at J, with 11 bases in the middle. CDR1 SGHRS and CDR2 YFSETQ come from the germline V gene. There are 14 residues in the CDR3. CDR3 nucleotides: TGCGCCAGCAGCCCCCTGGGGGAGAACACTGAAGCTTTCTTT. Translating gives CASSPLGENTEAFF.

The rearrangement uses TRBV5-1 and TRBJ1-2; D is uncertain. This CDR3 region has 14 residues. Germline V gene data show CDR1 as SGHRS and CDR2 as YFSETQ. V lost 0 bases and J 7 bases, leaving 13 bases between the germline ends. The chain's CDR3 is CASSLDSPTGGYTF. The CDR3 region has the DNA TGCGCCAGCAGCTTGGACAGCCCAACTGGTGGCTACACCTTC.

V and J are TRBV6-5 and TRBJ1-6; 7 bases line up with TRBD1. The length of the CDR3 is 14 residues. The germline V gene has CDR1 MNHEY and CDR2 SVGAGI. Trimming cost V 7 bases and J 5 bases; bases outside gene matches: 5. The CDR3 reads CASTFDRDNSPLHF. The CDR3 nucleotides read TGTGCCAGCACTTTCGACAGGGATAATTCACCCCTCCACTTT.